This T cell receptor (beta chain) was identified in a study of blood T cell repertoires in COVID-19 (dated by TCRdb to about 2020). In the study overall: Collaborator samples came from the United States, Italy and Spain and covered acute and convalescent phases of COVID-19. The prospective study material was composed of cDNA or gDNA derived from T cells, B-cell-depleted T cells, or PBMCs. The dataset comprised deeply sampled blood TCRbeta repertoires from subjects exposed to, actively infected with, or recovered from COVID-19. The repertoires were released in a freely available public database meant as a resource for research on the immune response to SARS-CoV-2. The samples were drawn from the first 160 participants of the ongoing ImmuneRACE study and from 1,254 subjects provided by 6 global collaborators. Nearly every sample came with metadata listing a de-identified subject ID, COVID-19 status, age in years and sex. Where available, HLA class I and class II types were obtained from metadata supplied by the sample provider rather than from assay-based typing. The research as a whole found: The amount of clinical and demographic metadata varied by source and participant and was provided uncurated.

The immunoSEQ Assay, a bias-controlled multiplex PCR, was used to amplify TCRbeta CDR3 regions from genomic DNA. The authors processed their data as follows. The number of nucleated cells in each sample was estimated from the amplification of reference gene primers within the assay. Sequence reads were collapsed and filtered to measure the absolute abundance of every unique TCRbeta CDR3 rearrangement. Productive Simpson clonality was computed per sample as the square root of Simpson's diversity index over productive rearrangements. This immuneACCESS table, as held by TCRdb, lists in-frame sequences with V and J called but not all clones. Of the missing ones, under half trace to an unresolved V gene in checked studies; the others have no known cause. Clonal size and the V and J genes are those of that table, whereas D and trimming came from the DNA. Across this sample there are about 97,000 clones, with 87% seen only once. Around 5% of the sample is in the top ten clones.

A distance of 15 bases separates the germline ends of V and J, which lose 6 bases and 4 bases respectively. The cysteine opens and the phenylalanine closes a CDR3 of 14 amino acids. The DNA shown is the 42-base CDR3, in frame from base 1. Sequences KGHSH (CDR1) and LQKENI (CDR2) are obtained from the germline V gene. For this clone: Its antigen remains unidentified. Per-base quality was not reported, and no clone a single base away is much larger than it.

At one collaborating source in Seattle, patients were enrolled during active infection and were followed longitudinally through the course of disease. Whole blood was collected in K2EDTA tubes by collaborating institutions according to the institutions' own protocols. For TCRbeta analysis, collaborators shipped samples as frozen whole blood, isolated PBMCs, or DNA extracted from either of those sample types. The rearranged chain carries TRBV18 and TRBJ1-2; the D segment could be TRBD1, given 5 matching bases. Sequencing used peripheral blood. The source of this sequence is a woman in her forties or fifties with COVID-19, enrolled during active disease. The CDR3 loop reads CASSPGDSGYGYTF. The DNA sequence is TGTGCCAGCTCCCCCGGGGACTCCGGCTATGGCTACACCTTC.